This T cell receptor (beta chain) emerged from a study of blood T cell repertoires in COVID-19. At the level of the study: The United States, Italy and Spain were the sources of the acute and convalescent COVID-19 samples.

The sample holds a few counts of this clone. Germline V gene sequence: CDR1 MDHEN, CDR2 SYDVKM. Unmatched junction bases numbered 6, after V lost 8 bases and J lost 7 bases. The CDR3 totals 13 residues. The study recruited people aged about 18 to 89 years across 20 to 30 US areas. Participant reports of clinical history set cohort assignment. Per the original methods: Reference gene primer amplification in the assay estimated nucleated cell counts. Method: immunoSEQ multiplex PCR; TCRdb's copy keeps in-frame clones and lacks some. That table supplies the V and J calls and clone size; D and trimming were determined from the DNA. Among about 430,000 clones listed, 70% to 90% were seen once.

Material: PBMCs or T cells enriched from blood (not recorded which). This clonotype was sampled from a woman aged 18-30 years who had been exposed to COVID-19. The V gene is TRBV28, the J gene TRBJ2-1, with 9 bases aligning to TRBD1. CDR3 protein: CASRRQGGNEQFF. CDR3 nucleotide sequence: TGTGCCAGCCGGAGACAGGGGGGGAATGAGCAGTTCTTC.